The source of this TCR beta chain is a study of blood T cell repertoires in COVID-19. Some clones are missing from TCRdb's copy, which holds only in-frame ones; the method was immunoSEQ multiplex PCR. The sample has tens of thousands of clones; approximately 88% are singletons. Specimen: peripheral blood. This clonotype was obtained from a woman aged 50 to 60 with active COVID-19.

CDR3 in DNA: TGTGCCAGCAGTTCCGCCAGGGAGGATTCACCCCTCCACTTT. It encodes CASSSAREDSPLHF. This chain links TRBV28 with TRBJ1-6; weak D call: TRBD1 (5 bases). The length of the CDR3 is 14 residues. Trimming took off 4 bases at V and 8 bases at J, with 12 bases between the two ends. Germline CDR1 is MDHEN and CDR2 is SYDVKM.